The subject of this entry is one T cell receptor beta chain. Its antigen is not known. PCR amplification relied on 60 Vbeta primers (plus 13 Jbeta primers). TCRdb keeps only in-frame clones here, not all; method: immunoSEQ multiplex PCR. This table has 110,000 to 150,000 clones, roughly 80% appearing once. The data stem from a study of cytomegalovirus exposure and HLA in healthy donors. General study results and limits: V- and J-gene trimming in TCR beta was tied to a missense DCLRE1C variant by an analysis performed later. Most of the TCR beta V segments (in an earlier analysis) were productive either about 90% or about 30% of the time.

From germline, CDR1 is SGHTA and CDR2 FQGNSA. CDR3 length equals 17 residues. After removal of 4 bases from V and 5 bases from J, the junction contained 13 bases not matched to a gene. The rearrangement joins TRBV7-2 to TRBJ2-5, with 10 bases identical to TRBD1. Sequencing was carried out using PBMCs. The TCR comes from a woman aged 50 to 60 in good health and CMV-seropositive. The CDR3 loop reads CASSSRTGGGSGETQYF. CDR3 nucleotide sequence: TGTGCCAGCAGCTCCCGGACAGGGGGAGGTAGTGGGGAGACCCAGTACTTC.